This TCR beta chain comes out of a study of T cell responses to AZD1222 COVID-19 vaccine. TCRdb's copy holds only in-frame clones and misses some; the assay was immunoSEQ multiplex PCR. The sample yields some 60,000 clones, over 60% seen once. The V and J ends lost 2 bases and 2 bases respectively, with 11 bases between them. The germline CDR1 and CDR2 sequences are MNHEY and SVGAGI. The CDR3 runs 15 residues. The receptor's source is an adult who received the AZD1222 COVID-19 vaccine. The chain recombines TRBV6-5 with TRBJ2-3, with D tentatively TRBD2 (5 bases). This specimen was peripheral blood, taken 28 days after the second AZD1222 dose. CDR3 sequence: CASSYGGGYTDTQYF. In DNA form, the CDR3 reads TGTGCCAGCAGTTACGGAGGAGGCTACACAGATACGCAGTATTTT.